This is a list of T cell receptor beta chains from one sample in a study of neurological immune-mediated disorders. TCRdb ran MiXCR on the 5' RACE reads and lists one entry per CDR3 protein. In the table there are about 60,000 distinct CDR3 sequences, roughly 10% of which are singletons. Sequencing was performed on PBMCs. These receptor sequences come from a man aged 25 to 45 in good health. Both conserved end residues are part of each CDR3. The D gene is left open where the match is weak. Clone size is shown for a subset of rows, as once, few, many or a class of expanded clone.

>TRBV3-1|many|.|TRBJ2-3
CASSQHAGAYTDTQYF
TGTGCCAGCAGCCAACACGCGGGGGCCTACACAGATACGCAGTATTTT
>TRBV11-2|many|TRBD1|TRBJ2-1
CASSSLPGQGALGQFF
TGTGCCAGCAGCTCCCTTCCGGGACAGGGGGCGCTTGGGCAGTTCTTC
>TRBV19|.|.|TRBJ2-7
CASSIDRRYEQYF
TGTGCCAGTAGTATTGACAGACGCTACGAGCAGTACTTC
>TRBV28|many|.|TRBJ2-3
CASTLSGHTDTQYF
TGTGCCAGCACCCTTAGCGGCCACACAGATACGCAGTATTTT
>TRBV20-1|many|TRBD1|TRBJ2-5
CSASVRTGGFATSRETQYF
TGCAGTGCTAGTGTTCGAACAGGGGGCTTTGCCACCTCGAGAGAGACCCAGTACTTC
>TRBV10-3|many|.|TRBJ2-3
CAHQGSTSTDTQYF
TGTGCCCATCAGGGGTCAACTAGCACAGATACGCAGTATTTT
>TRBV12-3/TRBV12-4|many|TRBD2|TRBJ2-7
CASSAGTSGSYEQYF
TGTGCCAGCAGTGCCGGGACTAGCGGATCCTACGAGCAGTACTTC
>TRBV20-1|many|.|TRBJ1-6
CSASKDPNSPLHF
TGCAGTGCTAGCAAGGATCCCAATTCACCCCTCCACTTT
>TRBV5-1|.|.|TRBJ2-1
CASSGGAASYNEQFF
TGCGCCAGCAGCGGGGGCGCGGCGTCCTACAATGAGCAGTTCTTC
>TRBV20-1|many|TRBD2|TRBJ2-3
CSAPGLAGFDTQYF
TGCAGTGCGCCGGGACTAGCGGGATTTGATACGCAGTATTTT
>TRBV5-1|many|TRBD2|TRBJ2-4
CASSLSSGRGGNIQYF
TGCGCCAGCAGCTTGTCTAGCGGGAGAGGAGGAAACATTCAGTACTTC
>TRBV24-1|many|TRBD1|TRBJ2-6
CATSDRQGSGANVLTF
TGTGCCACCAGTGACCGACAGGGTTCTGGGGCCAACGTCCTGACTTTC
>TRBV28|many|.|TRBJ2-5
CASRGLGTTTQETQYF
TGTGCCAGCAGAGGTTTGGGAACCACGACCCAAGAGACCCAGTACTTC
>TRBV28|.|TRBD2|TRBJ2-7
CASSPSGRSYDQYF
TGTGCCAGCAGTCCTAGCGGGAGGTCCTACGACCAGTACTTC
>TRBV5-1|many|TRBD2|TRBJ2-7
CASSSGLAGLSGEQYF
TGCGCCAGCAGCTCTGGACTAGCGGGGCTCTCTGGTGAGCAGTACTTC
>TRBV10-3|many|TRBD1|TRBJ2-5
CAISADREMGETQYF
TGTGCCATCAGTGCGGACAGGGAGATGGGAGAGACCCAGTACTTC
>TRBV28|many|.|TRBJ1-4
CASSHTWDEKLFF
TGTGCCAGCAGCCACACGTGGGATGAAAAACTGTTTTTT
>TRBV11-2|large|TRBD2|TRBJ2-1
CASSRGLADQNEQFF
TGTGCCAGCAGCCGGGGACTAGCGGATCAGAATGAGCAGTTCTTC